A selection of T cell receptor beta chains follows, all from one sample in a study of blood T cell repertoires in COVID-19. Here immunoSEQ multiplex PCR was the method, and the copy in TCRdb shows in-frame clones only, minus some. Among roughly 290,000 clones listed, around 90% were seen once. The sample taken for sequencing was PBMCs or T cells enriched from blood (not recorded which). The receptors derive from a woman between 40 and 50 years old who had recovered from COVID-19. The CDR3 runs from the conserved cysteine through the conserved F or W. The order of the fields is J gene, V gene, clone size, D gene, CDR3 protein, CDR3 DNA. A D gene is named only where the DNA matches it firmly. The size of a clone is reported for some rows only, either as once, few or many, or as a class for expanded clones.

>TRBJ2-3|TRBV19|-|-
CASSPPLRGYPGDTQYF
TGTGCCAGTAGCCCTCCGTTACGCGGATACCCCGGAGATACGCAGTATTTT
>TRBJ1-1|TRBV2|-|TRBD1
CASSDLGDRPGTEAFF
TGTGCCAGCAGTGATCTTGGGGACAGGCCAGGGACTGAAGCTTTCTTT
>TRBJ1-2|TRBV30|-|TRBD1
CAWSSGTVYGYTF
TGTGCCTGGAGTTCCGGGACAGTCTATGGCTACACCTTC
>TRBJ1-1|TRBV5-1|-|-
CASSLQPNTEAFF
TGCGCCAGCAGCTTACAGCCGAACACTGAAGCTTTCTTT
>TRBJ2-7|TRBV5-1|once|-
CASSSGGLEQYF
TGCGCCAGCAGCTCAGGGGGGCTCGAGCAGTACTTC
>TRBJ2-1|TRBV25-1|-|-
CASSGQVSSYNEQFF
TGTGCCAGCAGTGGACAGGTTTCCTCCTACAATGAGCAGTTCTTC
>TRBJ2-1|TRBV7-9|-|TRBD2
CASSPAGTTNNEQFF
TGTGCCAGCAGCCCAGCCGGGACTACTAACAATGAGCAGTTCTTC
>TRBJ1-2|TRBV5-6|-|TRBD1
CASSLGYDREVHYGYTF
TGTGCCAGCAGCTTGGGGTATGACAGGGAGGTTCACTATGGCTACACCTTC
>TRBJ2-2|TRBV19|-|TRBD2
CASRSRAGGLTGELFF
TGTGCCAGCCGATCCCGGGCGGGAGGTCTCACCGGGGAGCTGTTTTTT
>TRBJ2-1|TRBV9|-|TRBD1
CASSVEGDRGRAEFF
TGTGCCAGCAGCGTAGAAGGTGACAGGGGCCGCGCCGAGTTCTTC
>TRBJ2-1|TRBV11-3|few|-
CASSSGGIPYNEQFF
TGTGCCAGCAGCTCGGGCGGGATCCCGTACAATGAGCAGTTCTTC
>TRBJ2-5|TRBV28|-|TRBD1
CASSRIGTGGKETQYF
TGTGCCAGCAGTCGAATCGGGACAGGGGGCAAAGAGACCCAGTACTTC
>TRBJ2-3|TRBV4-1|-|TRBD2
CASSSPHSGSPDTQYF
TGCGCCAGCAGCTCCCCGCATAGCGGGAGCCCAGATACGCAGTATTTT
>TRBJ1-6|TRBV12-3/TRBV12-4|-|TRBD1
CASRDRPGPLHF
TGTGCCAGCAGGGACAGGCCTGGACCCCTCCACTTT
>TRBJ1-2|TRBV7-2|-|-
CASSLIRVKYGYTF
TGTGCCAGCAGCTTAATACGAGTGAAGTATGGCTACACCTTC
>TRBJ1-4|TRBV18|-|-
CASASSGVSNEKLFF
TGTGCCAGCGCGTCATCGGGGGTGTCTAATGAAAAACTGTTTTTT
>TRBJ1-2|TRBV5-4|-|-
CASSLNSYGYTF
TGTGCCAGCAGCCTGAACAGCTATGGCTACACCTTC
>TRBJ1-1|TRBV2|-|-
CASSLQGPTEAFF
TGTGCCAGCAGCCTACAGGGTCCCACTGAAGCTTTCTTT
>TRBJ2-7|TRBV7-2|-|-
CASSFGLPPTWEQYF
TGTGCCAGCAGCTTCGGACTACCCCCGACGTGGGAGCAGTACTTC
>TRBJ2-7|TRBV5-6|once|-
CASSWGPGLTYEQYF
TGTGCCAGCAGCTGGGGGCCGGGGCTAACCTACGAGCAGTACTTC
>TRBJ1-1|TRBV19|few|-
CASSIRGLAEAFF
TGTGCCAGTAGTATTAGGGGGTTGGCTGAAGCTTTCTTT
>TRBJ2-1|TRBV6-2/TRBV6-3|few|-
CASSHIRPDRTLYNEQFF
TGTGCCAGCAGCCACATCAGGCCCGACAGGACACTCTACAATGAGCAGTTCTTC
>TRBJ1-2|TRBV6-5|-|TRBD1
CASKLTGGVGYTF
TGTGCCAGCAAACTTACAGGGGGCGTTGGCTACACCTTC
>TRBJ2-7|TRBV5-4|-|TRBD2
CASSSWLAGGEQYF
TGTGCCAGCAGCTCCTGGCTAGCGGGAGGCGAGCAGTACTTC
>TRBJ1-5|TRBV10-2|few|-
CASSEGGGNQPQHF
TGCGCCAGCAGTGAGGGCGGGGGCAATCAGCCCCAGCATTTT
>TRBJ1-2|TRBV29-1|-|-
CSVGSGANYGYTF
TGCAGCGTTGGCTCAGGGGCAAACTATGGCTACACCTTC
>TRBJ2-1|TRBV6-1|few|TRBD1
CASSEGQGSYNEQFF
TGTGCCAGCAGTGAAGGACAGGGGTCCTACAATGAGCAGTTCTTC
>TRBJ2-2|TRBV5-1|-|TRBD1
CASSYQGAATGELFF
TGCGCCAGCAGCTACCAGGGGGCGGCCACCGGGGAGCTGTTTTTT
>TRBJ1-2|TRBV29-1|-|-
CSVGDTNYGYTF
TGCAGCGTTGGAGATACTAACTATGGCTACACCTTC
>TRBJ1-1|TRBV27|-|TRBD1
CASRPRQGISTEAFF
TGTGCCAGCAGACCCAGACAGGGCATATCCACTGAAGCTTTCTTT
>TRBJ1-2|TRBV20-1|-|-
CSAAGLYGYTF
TGCAGTGCTGCGGGGCTCTATGGCTACACCTTC
>TRBJ2-2|TRBV5-1|-|-
CASSVLQVSTGELFF
TGCGCCAGCAGCGTCCTACAGGTGTCCACCGGGGAGCTGTTTTTT
>TRBJ2-1|TRBV9|-|TRBD1
CASSVTGQFYNEQFF
TGTGCCAGCAGCGTAACGGGACAGTTCTACAATGAGCAGTTCTTC
>TRBJ1-2|TRBV5-1|once|TRBD1
CASSLDGTGGFNYGYTF
TGCGCCAGCAGCTTGGATGGGACAGGGGGCTTCAACTATGGCTACACCTTC
>TRBJ2-1|TRBV5-1|-|-
CASSPGGGGYNEQFF
TGCGCCAGCAGTCCTGGAGGCGGAGGTTACAATGAGCAGTTCTTC
>TRBJ1-1|TRBV5-4|-|TRBD1
CASSRTGDTEAFF
TGTGCCAGCAGCAGGACAGGGGACACTGAAGCTTTCTTT
>TRBJ2-7|TRBV5-1|few|TRBD2
CASSLGPSGNEQYF
TGCGCCAGCAGCTTGGGTCCTAGCGGGAACGAGCAGTACTTC
>TRBJ2-2|TRBV6-5|-|TRBD2
CASRMREKSGELFF
TGTGCCAGTCGCATGCGGGAGAAATCCGGGGAGCTGTTTTTT
>TRBJ2-7|TRBV4-2|-|-
CASSQHTGVDEQYF
TGTGCCAGCAGCCAACATACAGGAGTCGACGAGCAGTACTTC
>TRBJ2-7|TRBV4-1|-|TRBD1
CASSQGTGFYYEQYF
TGCGCCAGCAGCCAAGGGACAGGGTTTTACTACGAGCAGTACTTC
>TRBJ2-1|TRBV14|-|TRBD2
CASSPNSGVEQFF
TGTGCCAGCAGCCCCAATAGCGGGGTTGAGCAGTTCTTC
>TRBJ2-7|TRBV5-1|-|-
CASSFADREQYF
TGCGCCAGCAGCTTCGCCGACAGGGAGCAGTACTTC
>TRBJ2-2|TRBV30|-|TRBD2
CAWSVPGGLAGELFF
TGTGCCTGGAGTGTACCGGGGGGGCTCGCCGGGGAGCTGTTTTTT
>TRBJ2-3|TRBV5-1|-|TRBD2
CASSSGWSGGATDTQYF
TGCGCCAGCAGCTCCGGGTGGAGCGGGGGTGCAACAGATACGCAGTATTTT
>TRBJ1-3|TRBV5-8|few|-
CASSLSSGNTIYF
TGTGCCAGCAGCTTGTCTTCTGGAAACACCATATATTTT
>TRBJ1-2|TRBV6-1|-|-
CASSEGGGIHYGYTF
TGTGCCAGCAGTGAAGGAGGAGGGATCCACTATGGCTACACCTTC
>TRBJ1-1|TRBV10-2|-|TRBD1
CASTDRGYDTEAFF
TGCGCCAGCACCGACAGGGGATACGACACTGAAGCTTTCTTT
>TRBJ1-6|TRBV6-5|-|TRBD1
CASSYEGQGFSPLHF
TGTGCCAGCAGTTACGAGGGACAGGGTTTTTCACCCCTCCACTTT
>TRBJ1-4|TRBV11-2|-|-
CASAPGASFEKLFF
TGTGCCAGCGCACCTGGGGCCTCGTTCGAAAAACTGTTTTTT
>TRBJ1-5|TRBV5-1|-|-
CASSLGGRNQPQHF
TGCGCCAGCAGCTTGGGAGGGCGCAATCAGCCCCAGCATTTT
>TRBJ1-2|TRBV19|once|TRBD1
CASSEGQHYGYTF
TGTGCCAGTAGTGAGGGACAGCACTATGGCTACACCTTC
>TRBJ1-1|TRBV5-4|few|-
CASSLDGPNTEAFF
TGTGCCAGCAGCTTGGATGGCCCAAACACTGAAGCTTTCTTT
>TRBJ2-1|TRBV18|-|TRBD2
CASSLSIAGEGANEQFF
TGTGCCAGCTCACTCTCTATAGCGGGAGAAGGTGCGAATGAGCAGTTCTTC
>TRBJ2-1|TRBV5-1|-|-
CASSLLGRRNEQFF
TGCGCCAGCAGCTTGTTGGGCAGACGGAATGAGCAGTTCTTC
>TRBJ1-1|TRBV6-1|-|TRBD1
CASSERDRGNTEAFF
TGTGCCAGCAGTGAAAGGGACAGGGGGAACACTGAAGCTTTCTTT
>TRBJ2-7|TRBV18|-|-
CASSKDSYEQYF
TGTGCCAGCTCAAAGGACAGCTACGAGCAGTACTTC
>TRBJ2-1|TRBV6-5|-|-
CASQPGLGNYNEQFF
TGTGCCAGCCAACCGGGACTCGGGAACTACAATGAGCAGTTCTTC
>TRBJ2-2|TRBV4-1|-|TRBD2
CASSQVGLAGEYGTGELFF
TGCGCCAGCAGCCAAGTAGGGCTAGCGGGGGAGTATGGCACCGGGGAGCTGTTTTTT
>TRBJ1-1|TRBV19|-|-
CASSPWIRRMNTEAFF
TGTGCCAGTAGTCCGTGGATCAGGAGGATGAACACTGAAGCTTTCTTT